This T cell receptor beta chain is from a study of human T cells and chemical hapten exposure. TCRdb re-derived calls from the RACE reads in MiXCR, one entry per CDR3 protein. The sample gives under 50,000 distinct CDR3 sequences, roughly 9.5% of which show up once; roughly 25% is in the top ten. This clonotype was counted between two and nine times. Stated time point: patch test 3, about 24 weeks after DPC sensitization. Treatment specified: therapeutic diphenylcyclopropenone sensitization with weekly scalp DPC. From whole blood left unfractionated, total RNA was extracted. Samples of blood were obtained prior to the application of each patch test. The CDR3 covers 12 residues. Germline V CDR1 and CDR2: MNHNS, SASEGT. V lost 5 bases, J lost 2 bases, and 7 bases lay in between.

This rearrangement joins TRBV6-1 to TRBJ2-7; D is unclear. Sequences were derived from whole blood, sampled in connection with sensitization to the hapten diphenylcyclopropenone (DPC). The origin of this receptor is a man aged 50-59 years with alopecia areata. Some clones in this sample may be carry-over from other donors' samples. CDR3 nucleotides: TGTGCCAGCAGTTTAGGAGCCTACGAGCAGTACTTC. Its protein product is CASSLGAYEQYF.